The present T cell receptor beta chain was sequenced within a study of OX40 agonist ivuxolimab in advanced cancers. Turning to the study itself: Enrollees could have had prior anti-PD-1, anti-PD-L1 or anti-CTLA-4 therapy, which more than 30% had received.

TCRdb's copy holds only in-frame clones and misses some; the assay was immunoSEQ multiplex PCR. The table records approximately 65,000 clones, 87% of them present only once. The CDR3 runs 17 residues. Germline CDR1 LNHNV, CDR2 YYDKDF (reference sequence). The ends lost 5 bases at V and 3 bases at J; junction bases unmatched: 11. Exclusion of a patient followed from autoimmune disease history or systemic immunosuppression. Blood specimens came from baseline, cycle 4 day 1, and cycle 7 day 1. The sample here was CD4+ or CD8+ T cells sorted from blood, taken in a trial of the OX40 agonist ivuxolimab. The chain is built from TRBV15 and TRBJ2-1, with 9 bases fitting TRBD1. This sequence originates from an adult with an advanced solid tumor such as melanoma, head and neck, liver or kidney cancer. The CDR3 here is CATSGGAGDRVYNEQFF. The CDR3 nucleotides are TGTGCCACCAGCGGAGGAGCCGGGGACAGGGTCTACAATGAGCAGTTCTTC.